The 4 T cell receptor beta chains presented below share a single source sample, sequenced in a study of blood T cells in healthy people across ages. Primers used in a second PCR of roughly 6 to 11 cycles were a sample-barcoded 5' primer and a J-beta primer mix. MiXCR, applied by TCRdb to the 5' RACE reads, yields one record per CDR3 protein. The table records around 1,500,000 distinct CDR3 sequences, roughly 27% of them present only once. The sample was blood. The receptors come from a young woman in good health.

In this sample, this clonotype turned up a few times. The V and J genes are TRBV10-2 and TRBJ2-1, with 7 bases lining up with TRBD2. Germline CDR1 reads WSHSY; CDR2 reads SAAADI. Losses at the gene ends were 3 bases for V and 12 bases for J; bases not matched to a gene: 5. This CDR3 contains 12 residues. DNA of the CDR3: TGCGCCAGCAGTGATATTCCGGGGGGGCAGTTCTTC. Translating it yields CASSDIPGGQFF.

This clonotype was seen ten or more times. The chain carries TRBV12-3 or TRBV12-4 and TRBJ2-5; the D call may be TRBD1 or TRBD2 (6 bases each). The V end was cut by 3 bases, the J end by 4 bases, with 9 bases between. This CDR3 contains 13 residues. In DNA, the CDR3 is TGTGCCAGCAGTTTTTGGGGGGCAGAGACCCAGTACTTC. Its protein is CASSFWGAETQYF.

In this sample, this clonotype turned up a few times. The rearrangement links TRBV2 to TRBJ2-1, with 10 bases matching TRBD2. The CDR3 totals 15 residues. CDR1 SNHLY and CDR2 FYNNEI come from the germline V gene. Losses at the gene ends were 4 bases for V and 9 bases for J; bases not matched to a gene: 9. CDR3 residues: CASSGAGGGSVEQFF. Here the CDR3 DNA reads TGTGCCAGCAGTGGAGCGGGGGGGGGTAGTGTTGAGCAGTTCTTC.

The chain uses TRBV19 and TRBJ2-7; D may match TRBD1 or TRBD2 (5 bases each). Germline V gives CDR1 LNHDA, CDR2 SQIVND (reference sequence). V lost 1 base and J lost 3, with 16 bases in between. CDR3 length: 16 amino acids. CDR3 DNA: TGTGCCAGTAGTATAGCTTGGACGGGGCAGGACTACGAGCAGTACTTC. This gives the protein CASSIAWTGQDYEQYF.